This T cell receptor beta chain emerged from a study of response to subunit inactivated influenza vaccine. TCRdb re-derived calls from the RT-PCR reads in MiXCR, one entry per CDR3 protein. The sample contains roughly 170,000 distinct CDR3 sequences, about 9% of which appear only once. This CDR3 is built from 17 residues. V trimming: 2 bases; J trimming: 3 bases; junction bases outside the gene matches: 7. Germline values: CDR1 LGHDT, CDR2 YNNKEL (reference sequence). There are many counts of this clonotype. The TCR comes from a man aged 45 to 65 who received an inactivated influenza vaccine. The specimen comprised non-naive T cells sorted from PBMCs, sampled on the day of vaccination. J is TRBJ2-1 and V is TRBV3-1, with 10 nucleotides matching TRBD1. The CDR3 reads CASSQFGQGVYYNEQFF. The CDR3, as DNA: TGTGCCAGCAGCCAATTCGGACAGGGGGTTTACTACAATGAGCAGTTCTTC.